This T cell receptor beta chain was retrieved from a study of T cells in localized non-small cell lung cancer. Study-wide findings and caveats: Clonality of T cells reached its maximum in uninvolved adjacent lung, surpassing tumor. Since sequencing was restricted to only one region of the tumor, intratumor heterogeneity remains a possibility. A median approximately 53 of the top 100 tumor clones appeared in adjacent lung.

Worth noting for this clone: Its target is not known.

The CDR3 is made up of 14 amino acids. V lost 2 bases and J 10 bases, leaving 17 bases between the germline ends. Germline loops: CDR1 GTSNPN, CDR2 SVGIG (reference sequence). This table comes from immunoSEQ multiplex PCR, and its TCRdb copy is limited to in-frame clones, with some not included. The sample includes fewer than 2,000 clones, 30% to 40% seen only once; the top ten take under 35%. The input for sequencing was normal lung tissue next to the tumor, taken before any cancer treatment. This receptor was identified in a woman aged 40-75 years with stage II lung adenocarcinoma. The V call is TRBV30, the J call TRBJ1-4; the D is unclear. The CDR3 DNA is TGTGCCTGGAGTCCTGACCCCCGGGGTGTAAAACTGTTTTTT. It is translated as CAWSPDPRGVKLFF.